This record covers a single T cell receptor beta chain. Its antigen is unidentified. The data originate from a study of beta chain features in type 1 diabetes. Study observations and caveats: Patients' naive, central memory and regulatory TCRB repertoires appeared more alike than those of healthy donors. Patients with Type 1 diabetes showed moderately but significantly shorter TCRB CDR3s in all four CD4+ subsets.

All of the isolated RNA was reverse transcribed, so expressed TCRB transcripts were sequenced. Measured with immunoSEQ multiplex PCR; TCRdb has only the in-frame clones, and not every one. Of some 27,000 clones listed, roughly 61% are singletons. Every sorted population was more than 98% pure. Per the germline V gene, CDR1 is SGHTA and CDR2 is FQGTGA. The V gene end was trimmed by 5 bases and the J gene end by 3 bases; junction bases not matched to a gene: 4. The CDR3 loop spans 14 amino acids. V is TRBV7-3 and J is TRBJ2-7; the match to TRBD2 covers 10 bases. Sequences were obtained from Tregs from blood. This TCR derives from a woman aged 25 to 39 with type 1 diabetes. CDR3 sequence (DNA): TGTGCCAGCAGCGTCGCTAGCGGGAGCTACGAGCAGTACTTC. Protein product: CASSVASGSYEQYF.